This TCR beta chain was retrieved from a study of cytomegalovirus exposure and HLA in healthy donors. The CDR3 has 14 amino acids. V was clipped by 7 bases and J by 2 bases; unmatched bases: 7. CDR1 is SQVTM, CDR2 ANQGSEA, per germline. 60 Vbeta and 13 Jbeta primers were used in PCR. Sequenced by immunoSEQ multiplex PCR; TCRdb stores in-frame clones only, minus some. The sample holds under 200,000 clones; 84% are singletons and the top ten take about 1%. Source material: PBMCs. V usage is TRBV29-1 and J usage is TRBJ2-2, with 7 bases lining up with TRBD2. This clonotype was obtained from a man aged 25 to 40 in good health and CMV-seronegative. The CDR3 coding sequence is TGCAGCGGCCTTCGGGGGGTAAACACCGGGGAGCTGTTTTTT. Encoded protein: CSGLRGVNTGELFF.